The 32 T cell receptor beta chains given below trace back to one sample, sequenced in a study of blood T cells in healthy people across ages. The authors ran a second PCR of roughly 6 to 12 cycles using a sample-barcoded 5' primer and a J-beta primer mix. TCRdb recomputed calls from the 5' RACE reads with MiXCR, one row per CDR3 protein. This sample has more than 550,000 distinct CDR3 sequences, with over 20% found just once. The sample taken for sequencing was blood. The source is a man aged 65 to 79 in good health.

This rearrangement joins TRBV11-2 to TRBJ1-2; D unresolved. CDR1 SGHAT and CDR2 FQNNGV come from the germline V gene. V was cut by 1 base and J by 2 bases, with 11 bases left in between. The CDR3 is 15 amino acids. CDR3 sequence (DNA): TGTGCCAGCAGCTTAGCGGGAACCCTAAACTATGGCTACACCTTC. Translated: CASSLAGTLNYGYTF.

V gene TRBV20-1 combines with J gene TRBJ2-1, with a tentative D call TRBD2 (6 bases). The germline V gene has CDR1 DFQATT and CDR2 SNEGSKA (reference sequence). The V gene lost 6 bases and the J gene lost 5 bases, with 17 bases spanning the gap. CDR3 length: 14 amino acids. CDR3 bases: TGCAGTGCCGACCCTTGGCGGGAACACAATGAGCAGTTCTTC. Its translation: CSADPWREHNEQFF.

The V and J genes are TRBV29-1 and TRBJ2-1; 11 bases match TRBD2. CDR3 length: 14 amino acids. V shed 4 bases, J shed 10 bases, and the junction held 9 bases outside the gene matches. Germline V gene data show CDR1 as SQVTM and CDR2 as ANQGSEA. The CDR3 reads CSVAASGRTGEQFF. CDR3 nucleotides: TGCAGCGTTGCAGCTAGCGGGAGGACAGGGGAGCAGTTCTTC.

This clonotype was detected a few times. The chain uses TRBV12-3 or TRBV12-4 and TRBJ1-1, with 7 bases lining up with TRBD1. CDR3 length: 14 residues. Losses at the gene ends were 3 bases for V and 4 bases for J; bases not matched to a gene: 5. The CDR3: CASSFRGLGTEAFF. CDR3 nucleotide sequence: TGTGCCAGCAGTTTTAGGGGGCTAGGCACTGAAGCTTTCTTT.

This clonotype was found a few times. This chain uses TRBV3-1 with TRBJ2-3, with no clear D. This CDR3 spans 13 amino acids. The V end lost 6 bases, the J end lost 8 bases, and 15 bases lay between the germline ends. Germline V lookup: CDR1 LGHDT, CDR2 YNNKEL (reference sequence). The CDR3 DNA sequence: TGTGCCAGCAGGGACGGTTTAGGCGTTACGCAGTATTTT. Protein: CASRDGLGVTQYF.

The chain uses TRBV20-1 and TRBJ2-5; 7 bases fit TRBD2. The germline V gene has CDR1 DFQATT and CDR2 SNEGSKA (reference sequence). With 3 bases clipped from V and 1 base from J, the junction kept 2 bases outside the gene matches. The CDR3 runs 13 residues. Written as DNA, the CDR3 is TGCAGTGCTAGCCTAGCGGCCCAAGAGACCCAGTACTTC. This codes for CSASLAAQETQYF.

This clonotype showed up just a few times. This chain uses TRBV20-1 with TRBJ1-5; D call uncertain. CDR3 size: 14 residues. The ends were cut back, 0 bases at V and 0 bases at J, with 6 bases in the middle. The germline V gene has CDR1 DFQATT and CDR2 SNEGSKA (reference sequence). The CDR3 DNA reads TGCAGTGCTAGAGATCGCCTTAGCAATCAGCCCCAGCATTTT. This encodes CSARDRLSNQPQHF.

This clonotype has just a few counts. The chain is built from TRBV6-2 or TRBV6-3 and TRBJ2-3; TRBD2 matches 8 bases. Losses at the gene ends were 4 bases for V and 1 base for J; bases not matched to a gene: 7. The CDR3 extends over 16 amino acids. CDR1 is MNHEY and CDR2 is SVGEGT in the germline V gene. The CDR3, as DNA: TGTGCCAGCAGTTTAACTCCGGGGGGGCGCACAGATACGCAGTATTTT. It yields the protein CASSLTPGGRTDTQYF.

This clonotype has just a few counts. V usage is TRBV4-1 and J usage is TRBJ1-2; D possibly corresponds to TRBD1 (5 bases). CDR1 and CDR2 from the germline V gene are MGHRA and YSYEKL. CDR3 size: 16 residues. V gave up 3 bases and J gave up 0 bases, with 14 bases separating them. This CDR3 reads CASSHIGHEPNYGYTF. DNA for the CDR3: TGCGCCAGCAGCCATATAGGACACGAACCTAACTATGGCTACACCTTC.

This clonotype was detected a few times. The rearrangement links TRBV20-1 to TRBJ2-3; 8 nucleotides match TRBD2. CDR1 is DFQATT, CDR2 SNEGSKA, per germline (reference sequence). The V gene end was trimmed by 0 bases and the J gene end by 0 bases; junction bases not matched to a gene: 11. This CDR3 region has 18 residues. The CDR3 coding sequence is TGCAGTGCTAGAGATTATGTATCGGCTAGCGGGAGCACAGATACGCAGTATTTT. It yields the protein CSARDYVSASGSTDTQYF.

The table lists this clonotype with many counts. This chain links TRBV20-1 with TRBJ1-2; D remains unclear. Looked up from germline, CDR1 is DFQATT and CDR2 is SNEGSKA (reference sequence). The CDR3 covers 9 residues. V dropped 0 bases and J dropped 7 bases, with 0 bases sitting between them. The CDR3 loop reads CSARDGYTF. CDR3 DNA sequence: TGCAGTGCTAGAGATGGCTACACCTTC.

This clonotype has just a few counts. The chain has TRBV27 and TRBJ1-4; a possible D gene is TRBD1 (5 bases). CDR3 length: 15 amino acids. Germline CDR1 reads MNHEY; CDR2 reads SMNVEV (reference sequence). Between the trimmed V and J ends, which lost 3 bases and 3 bases, there was a span of 11 bases. CDR3 DNA: TGTGCCAGCAGTTTGTCCCAGGGACCTAATGAAAAACTGTTTTTT. Protein: CASSLSQGPNEKLFF.

In its sample, this clonotype was seen a few times. The chain combines TRBV7-8 with TRBJ2-3; D is possibly TRBD1 (5 bases). CDR3 size: 15 residues. Germline loops: CDR1 SGHVS, CDR2 FQNEAQ. V was pared by 5 bases and J by 1 base, with 13 bases between. CDR3 sequence: CASSRPLTGTDTQYF. CDR3 sequence (DNA): TGTGCCAGCAGCCGACCCCTGACAGGCACAGATACGCAGTATTTT.

The J gene is TRBJ2-3, the V gene TRBV7-3; 7 bases align to TRBD2. Germline CDR1 is SGHTA and CDR2 is FQGTGA. The CDR3 sequence is 14 residues long. V shed 5 bases and J 4 bases; nucleotides not matched to a gene: 6. CDR3 loop: CASSVAGYPDTQYF. Here the CDR3 DNA reads TGTGCCAGCAGCGTAGCGGGTTACCCAGATACGCAGTATTTT.

V is TRBV6-2 or TRBV6-3 and J is TRBJ2-3; D unclear. Germline CDR1 is MNHEY and CDR2 is SVGEGT. V lost 0 bases, J lost 5 bases, and 9 bases lay in between. This CDR3 is 14 amino acids long. The CDR3 coding sequence is TGTGCCAGCAGTTACTCGAGACCAGAAGATACGCAGTATTTT. Its translation: CASSYSRPEDTQYF.

The chain recombines TRBV12-3 or TRBV12-4 with TRBJ1-4, with 10 bases lining up with TRBD1. The V gene end was trimmed by 3 bases and the J gene end by 10 bases; junction bases not matched to a gene: 11. This CDR3 is 16 amino acids long. The CDR3 sequence is CASSFSGQGKGGKLFF. The CDR3 nucleotides read TGTGCCAGCAGTTTTTCGGGACAGGGGAAGGGCGGAAAACTGTTTTTT.

This clonotype was detected only a few times. The V and J genes are TRBV12-3 or TRBV12-4 and TRBJ1-2; D is ambiguous. Trimming took 7 bases from V and 4 from J, leaving 16 bases between them. The CDR3 consists of 14 residues. The CDR3 DNA reads as TGTGCCAGCACTCCGGGTGGCGGAACCTATGGCTACACCTTC. It yields the protein CASTPGGGTYGYTF.

The genes are TRBV12-3 or TRBV12-4 and TRBJ1-1; D unclear. The CDR3 totals 14 residues. The ends were cut back, 2 bases at V and 5 bases at J, with 12 bases in the middle. The chain's CDR3 is CASSLLDTLTEAFF. The CDR3 DNA is TGTGCCAGCAGTTTATTAGACACCTTGACTGAAGCTTTCTTT.

This clonotype was counted only a few times. The chain employs TRBV20-1 and TRBJ1-5, with D perhaps matching TRBD1 (6 bases). Germline V CDR1 and CDR2: DFQATT, SNEGSKA (reference sequence). V lost 8 bases, J lost 5 bases, and 19 bases lay in between. The CDR3 has 14 residues. Here the CDR3 DNA reads TGCAGTACTCGAGGGGGTTTAAGTGATCAGCCCCAGCATTTT. Translation gives CSTRGGLSDQPQHF.

The CDR3 loop is CSVDRDSVDTQYF. The CDR3 DNA sequence: TGCAGCGTGGACAGGGACTCAGTAGATACGCAGTATTTT. V is TRBV29-1 and J is TRBJ2-3; TRBD1 aligns across 8 bases. Germline lookup yields CDR1 SQVTM and CDR2 ANQGSEA. The trim removed 6 bases at V and 5 bases at J, leaving 7 bases unmatched. CDR3 length equals 13 residues.

This clonotype was seen more than once but under ten times. The chain links TRBV29-1 to TRBJ2-1; D is ambiguous. Germline lookup yields CDR1 SQVTM and CDR2 ANQGSEA. There are 14 residues in the CDR3. V lost 4 bases, J lost 7 bases, and 17 bases lay in between. CDR3: CSVAAQEFRNEQFF. CDR3 bases: TGCAGCGTTGCAGCGCAGGAGTTTCGTAATGAGCAGTTCTTC.

The V and J genes are TRBV10-2 and TRBJ2-5; D could derive from TRBD1 or TRBD2 (5 bases each). CDR1 and CDR2 from the germline V gene are WSHSY and SAAADI. V dropped 0 bases and J dropped 5 bases, with 10 bases sitting between them. The CDR3 length is 14 residues. The CDR3 nucleotides read TGCGCCAGCAGTGAGTCGAGGGGAACGGAGACCCAGTACTTC. The encoded protein is CASSESRGTETQYF.

About this clonotype: A junction end diverges from the germline sequence, so it may reflect a read error. J is TRBJ2-1 and V is TRBV7-6, with D perhaps TRBD2 (5 bases). Germline assignment: CDR1 SGHVS and CDR2 FNYEAQ. CDR3 length: 11 residues. CDR3: CAGSFTGEQFF. As DNA, the CDR3 is TGTGCCGGCAGCTTCACGGGAGAGCAGTTCTTC.

This clonotype was observed a few times. The CDR3 DNA reads TGTGCCAGCAGAAGAGCAGGCATTTCTGGCTACACCTTC. Residues: CASRRAGISGYTF. The chain is built from TRBV6-5 and TRBJ1-2; D uncertain. This CDR3 spans 13 amino acids. Per germline, CDR1 MNHEY and CDR2 SVGAGI. V lost 6 bases, J lost 7 bases, and 15 bases lay in between.

This clonotype was detected only a few times. J is TRBJ1-1 and V is TRBV6-5; no definite D call. V lost 0 bases and J lost 1, with 9 bases in between. The germline CDR1 and CDR2 sequences are MNHEY and SVGAGI. The length of the CDR3 is 15 residues. CDR3 residues: CASSYSNSGNTEAFF. The CDR3 DNA follows: TGTGCCAGCAGTTACTCGAATTCAGGGAACACTGAAGCTTTCTTT.

About this clonotype: The junction differs from germline at one of its ends, possibly a read error. V and J are TRBV7-2 and TRBJ1-1; D perhaps matches TRBD1 (5 bases). This CDR3 is 12 amino acids long. Germline V gives CDR1 SGHTA, CDR2 FQGNSA. This CDR3 is CASSLAGWGIGF. CDR3 nucleotide sequence: TGTGCCAGCAGCTTAGCGGGCTGGGGGATTGGCTTT.

J is TRBJ2-5 and V is TRBV24-1, with D unclear. Per the germline V gene, CDR1 is KGHDR and CDR2 is SFDVKD. V was cut by 1 base and J by 0 bases, with 8 bases left in between. The CDR3 runs 15 residues. CDR3 region: CATSDFTEYQETQYF. CDR3 in DNA: TGTGCCACCAGTGATTTCACAGAGTACCAAGAGACCCAGTACTTC.

The chain uses TRBV12-3 or TRBV12-4 and TRBJ2-5; D could derive from TRBD1 or TRBD2 (5 bases each). CDR3 length equals 10 residues. With 6 bases removed from V and 9 bases from J, the gap between germline ends came to 8 bases. In nucleotides, the CDR3 is TGTGCCAGCAGGGGGGTCGCCCAGTACTTC. This encodes CASRGVAQYF.

A few counts support this clonotype. The chain is built from TRBV29-1 and TRBJ2-5, with 8 positions matching TRBD1. Gene TRBJ2-7 matches the end of the DNA better, so the J call may be wrong. Germline-derived CDR1 and CDR2 are SQVTM and ANQGSEA. The CDR3 is made up of 12 amino acids. The chain's CDR3 is CSAADRVYEQYF. The CDR3 DNA follows: TGCAGCGCTGCGGACAGGGTCTACGAGCAGTACTTC.

In the case of this clonotype: As the CDR3 is not closed by the conserved phenylalanine or tryptophan, this likely results from a read error. The DNA is left out, because the CDR3 cannot be placed on it with certainty; the CDR3 is given as TCRdb lists it. The chain is built from TRBV7-2 and TRBJ2-4; the D call TRBD1 from the table was never checked on the DNA. Germline V gives CDR1 SGHTA, CDR2 FQGNSA. The CDR3 is 13 amino acids in total, end residues counted. Here the CDR3 reads CASRNTGTGGLYL.

The V gene is TRBV6-5, the J gene TRBJ1-1; D not resolved. The germline V and J ends were trimmed by 9 bases and 3 bases, with 14 bases remaining between them. The CDR3 sequence is 13 residues long. The germline V gene has CDR1 MNHEY and CDR2 SVGAGI. The DNA for the CDR3 is TGTGCCAGTAGAGATACTGTCCACACTGAAGCTTTCTTT. Its translation: CASRDTVHTEAFF.

J is TRBJ2-2 and V is TRBV11-2; D is unresolved. The length of the CDR3 is 14 residues. V gave up 8 bases and J gave up 4 bases, with 14 bases separating them. From germline, CDR1 is SGHAT and CDR2 FQNNGV. As DNA, the CDR3 is TGTGCCAGCGCTCAGACGGCGAGCACCGGGGAGCTGTTTTTT. Translation gives CASAQTASTGELFF. The full variable domain, rest sourced from reference TRBV11-2 and TRBJ2-2, is EAGVAQSPRYKIIEKRQSVAFWCNPISGHATLYWYQQILGQGPKLLIQFQNNGVVDDSQLPKDRFSAERLKGVDSTLKIQPAKLEDSAVYLCASAQTASTGELFFGEGSRLTVL.